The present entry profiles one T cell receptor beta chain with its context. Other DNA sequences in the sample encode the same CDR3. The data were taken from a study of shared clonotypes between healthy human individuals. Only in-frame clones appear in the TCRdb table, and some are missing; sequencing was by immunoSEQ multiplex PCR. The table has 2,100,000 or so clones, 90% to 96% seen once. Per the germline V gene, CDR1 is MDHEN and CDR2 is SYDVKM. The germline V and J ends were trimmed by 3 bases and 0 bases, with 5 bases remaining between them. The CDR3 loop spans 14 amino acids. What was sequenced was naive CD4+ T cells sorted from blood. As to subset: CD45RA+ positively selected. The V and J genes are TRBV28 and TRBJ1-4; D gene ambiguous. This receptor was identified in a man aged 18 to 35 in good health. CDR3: CASSFGATNEKLFF. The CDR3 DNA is TGTGCCAGCAGTTTTGGGGCAACTAATGAAAAACTGTTTTTT.